The clone carrying this T cell receptor beta chain was counted a few times. The data originate from a study of patients and donors after allogeneic stem cell transplantation. V was shortened by 7 bases and J by 0 bases, with 13 bases between the two germline ends. This CDR3 is 15 amino acids long. In germline, CDR1 is MNHEY, CDR2 SVGAGI. One entry per CDR3 protein results from TCRdb running MiXCR on the RT-PCR reads. The repertoire holds around 150,000 distinct CDR3 sequences, about a third seen once, with roughly 50% in the top ten. The receptor's source is a human donor who was either an allogeneic HSCT recipient or a stem cell or donor lymphocyte infusion donor (not recorded which). It is not recorded whose cells these are; they may come from a transplant donor. Specimen: blood, either unsorted or a sorted T cell fraction (not recorded which). The chain is built from TRBV6-5 and TRBJ1-3; D not resolved. In nucleotides, the CDR3 is TGTGCCAGCACGGAAGGCCTCCTCTCTGGAAACACCATATATTTT. The encoded protein is CASTEGLLSGNTIYF.